The rows below give T cell receptor beta chains drawn from one sample of a study of regulatory T cells in long-lasting Graves disease. TCRdb re-called the multiplex PCR reads through MiXCR, storing one row per CDR3 protein. The sample consists of approximately 390,000 distinct CDR3 sequences, roughly 15% of them appearing once. These data were also filed under a second study, of T cells in Graves' hyperthyroidism and ophthalmopathy.

The source was peripheral blood mononuclear cells (PBMCs), collected at new diagnosis, from a patient treated with antithyroid drugs. The origin of the receptors is a woman aged 18-29 years with Graves disease. The CDR3 runs from the conserved cysteine through the conserved F or W. The order of the fields is D gene, clone size, J gene, V gene, CDR3 DNA, CDR3 protein. D genes are given only for firm matches. Size is omitted from some rows. Given values are once, few, many or a class for expanded clones.

TRBD2 many TRBJ2-1 TRBV28 TGTGCCAGCAGGCGCGGGGGGGCTTTCAGTTTCAATGAGCAGTTCTTC CASRRGGAFSFNEQFF
. many TRBJ2-3 TRBV11-2 TGTGCCAGCAGCTTACAGGGGAGAAAAAGCACAGATACGCAGTATTTT CASSLQGRKSTDTQYF
. many TRBJ2-7 TRBV10-3 TGTGCCACCTCCCGGGACCCCCCACCCTACGAGCAGTACTTC CATSRDPPPYEQYF
. . TRBJ1-1 TRBV9 TGTGCCAGCAGCGTAGACAGCTATGGGACTGAAGCTTTCTTT CASSVDSYGTEAFF
TRBD2 few TRBJ2-1 TRBV11-2 TGTGCCAGCAGGGGACTAGCGGGTACAGGGGAGCAGTTCTTC CASRGLAGTGEQFF
. few TRBJ1-2 TRBV29-1 TGCAGCGTTGAAGGATTTAACCAGGGTTCCTATGGCTACACCTTC CSVEGFNQGSYGYTF
TRBD2 many TRBJ2-7 TRBV10-3 TGTGCCACTCAAGCGGGAGTGGCCTACGAGCAGTACTTC CATQAGVAYEQYF
. many TRBJ2-3 TRBV2 TGTGCCAGCAGTGAAGGGAGTCTGCATTTT CASSEGSLHF
. . TRBJ1-1 TRBV4-1 TGCGCCAGCAGCCAAGGGGGAAGATGGACTGAAGCTTTCTTT CASSQGGRWTEAFF
. many TRBJ2-3 TRBV18 TGTGCCAGCACCCGGTGGGGAGTCACAGATACGCAGTATTTT CASTRWGVTDTQYF
TRBD1 few TRBJ1-5 TRBV27 TGTGCCAGCAGTTCCCCTCCCCCCGGACAGGGGATGGATCAGCCCCAGCATTTT CASSSPPPGQGMDQPQHF
. . TRBJ2-7 TRBV12-3/TRBV12-4 TGTGCCAGCAGTTCGTCAGTAGGGGGCTACGAGCAGTACTTC CASSSSVGGYEQYF
TRBD2 few TRBJ2-3 TRBV27 TGTGCCAGCAGTTTATGGCCTAGCGGGAGTGGGACAGATACGCAGTATTTT CASSLWPSGSGTDTQYF
. many TRBJ1-1 TRBV28 TGTGCCAGCCACTGGGGATACACTGAAGCTTTCTTT CASHWGYTEAFF
TRBD1 few TRBJ2-5 TRBV19 TGTGCCAGTAGTACGACCGGGACAGGGGTCGAGACCCAGTACTTC CASSTTGTGVETQYF
. many TRBJ2-7 TRBV11-3 TGTGCCAGCAGCGCCCCCCCACCGACAGAGACCTACGAGCAGTACTTC CASSAPPPTETYEQYF
TRBD1 many TRBJ2-5 TRBV11-2 TGTGCCAGCAGCGACAGGGGGCGGGCAGAGACCCAGTACTTC CASSDRGRAETQYF
. many TRBJ1-1 TRBV7-3 TGTGCCAGCAGCCGTCCGGGAACTGAAGCTTTCTTT CASSRPGTEAFF
TRBD2 . TRBJ2-1 TRBV20-1 TGCAGGCTCCTAGCGGGGCCATACAATGAGCAGTTCTTC CRLLAGPYNEQFF
. many TRBJ2-6 TRBV2 TGTGCCAGCACCCCTGGGGCCAACGTCCTGACTTTC CASTPGANVLTF
. few TRBJ1-3 TRBV5-5 TGTGCCAGCAGCTTGGGGTCCGGGACCTCTGGAAACACCATATATTTT CASSLGSGTSGNTIYF
. many TRBJ2-7 TRBV6-9 TGTGCCAGCAGTTCCGACGGCTACTCCTACGAGCAGTACTTC CASSSDGYSYEQYF
. many TRBJ2-7 TRBV5-1 TGCGCCAGCAGCTTGGACGGGTTCGAGCAGTACTTC CASSLDGFEQYF
TRBD1 many TRBJ2-5 TRBV18 TGTGCCAGCTCACCAATGGGACAGGGGCCGGAGACCCAGTACTTC CASSPMGQGPETQYF